This is a list of T cell receptor beta chains from one sample in a study of blood T cell repertoires in COVID-19. Assay: immunoSEQ multiplex PCR; the TCRdb copy retains only in-frame clones and omits some. The sample lists about 430,000 clones, around 89% seen once, with roughly 1.1% in the top ten. What was sequenced was PBMCs or T cells enriched from blood (not recorded which). The receptor set was obtained from a man aged 25-45 years who had recovered from COVID-19. Both conserved end residues are part of each CDR3. The D gene is left open where the match is weak. Only part of the rows carry a size: once, few, many, or a class if the clone is expanded.

clone_size cdr3_length j_call d_call v_call cdr3_aa cdr3_nt
. 17 TRBJ2-7 TRBD2 TRBV7-9 CASSDTSGRYASYEQYF TGTGCCAGCTCCGATACAAGCGGGAGGTACGCCTCCTACGAGCAGTACTTC
. 15 TRBJ2-1 . TRBV4-1 CASSQEGGNYNEQFF TGCGCCAGCAGCCAAGAAGGCGGGAACTACAATGAGCAGTTCTTC
. 14 TRBJ1-6 . TRBV15 CATSRADNNSPLHF TGTGCCACCAGCAGAGCAGATAATAATTCACCCCTCCACTTT
. 14 TRBJ1-1 TRBD1 TRBV18 CASSPRGVDTEAFF TGTGCCAGCTCACCCAGGGGGGTGGACACTGAAGCTTTCTTT
. 17 TRBJ1-2 TRBD1 TRBV7-9 CASSPSPTGGMDYGYTF TGTGCCAGCAGCCCCTCCCCGACAGGGGGAATGGACTATGGCTACACCTTC
. 13 TRBJ1-3 . TRBV18 CASSPYSGNTIYF TGTGCCAGCTCACCGTACTCTGGAAACACCATATATTTT
. 11 TRBJ1-1 . TRBV13 CASSFRGHAFF TGTGCCAGCAGCTTCCGAGGTCACGCTTTCTTT
. 16 TRBJ2-1 TRBD2 TRBV12-5 CASGLVLAGSYNEQFF TGTGCTAGTGGTTTGGTTCTAGCGGGGTCCTACAATGAGCAGTTCTTC
. 18 TRBJ2-5 TRBD2 TRBV3-1/TRBV3-2 CASSQNMGLAGGRETQYF TGTGCCAGCAGCCAAAACATGGGACTAGCGGGAGGAAGGGAGACCCAGTACTTC
. 14 TRBJ2-7 TRBD1 TRBV24-1 CATNPRDSHYEQYF TGTGCCACCAATCCCCGGGACAGCCACTACGAGCAGTACTTC
. 15 TRBJ1-5 . TRBV19 CASSPSRQFYQPQHF TGTGCCAGTAGTCCCAGCAGACAGTTTTATCAGCCCCAGCATTTT
. 16 TRBJ2-7 TRBD2 TRBV4-1 CASSQSSGRPSYEQYF TGCGCCAGCAGCCAAAGTAGCGGGAGGCCTTCCTACGAGCAGTACTTC
. 15 TRBJ1-2 . TRBV27 CASSFSRQGGYGYTF TGTGCCAGCAGTTTTTCCCGGCAGGGTGGCTATGGCTACACCTTC
. 16 TRBJ1-6 . TRBV5-1 CASSLAGHAYNSPLHF TGCGCCAGCAGCTTGGCCGGACACGCTTATAATTCACCCCTCCACTTT
. 14 TRBJ2-1 TRBD2 TRBV5-1 CASSAGTSSNEQFF TGCGCCAGCAGCGCCGGGACTAGTTCGAATGAGCAGTTCTTC
. 17 TRBJ2-1 TRBD2 TRBV5-1 CASSLWTSGSAYNEQFF TGCGCCAGCAGCTTGTGGACTAGCGGGAGCGCTTACAATGAGCAGTTCTTC
. 15 TRBJ2-6 . TRBV18 CASSPPRSGANVLTF TGTGCCAGCTCACCACCGCGCTCTGGGGCCAACGTCCTGACTTTC
. 15 TRBJ2-2 . TRBV4-1 CASSQVGTERRELFF TGCGCCAGCAGCCAAGTTGGAACAGAAAGGCGGGAGCTGTTTTTT
. 16 TRBJ1-3 . TRBV4-1 CASSQEPGISGNTIYF TGCGCCAGCAGCCAAGAACCCGGGATAAGTGGAAACACCATATATTTT
. 14 TRBJ2-1 . TRBV19 CASSPGLHSNEQFF TGTGCCAGTAGTCCCGGACTGCACTCCAATGAGCAGTTCTTC
. 15 TRBJ2-1 TRBD1 TRBV19 CASSSNRGRTNEQFF TGTGCCAGTAGTTCAAACAGGGGACGAACTAATGAGCAGTTCTTC
. 11 TRBJ2-7 . TRBV20-1 CSASQGYEQYF TGCAGTGCTAGTCAGGGATACGAGCAGTACTTC
. 16 TRBJ2-5 TRBD2 TRBV5-1 CASSLDPSGSGETQYF TGCGCCAGCAGCTTGGACCCTAGCGGGAGTGGGGAGACCCAGTACTTC
. 14 TRBJ1-5 . TRBV2 CASSEWQSNQPQHF TGTGCCAGCAGTGAATGGCAGAGCAATCAGCCCCAGCATTTT
. 13 TRBJ2-7 . TRBV14 CASSQSYSREQYF TGTGCCAGCAGCCAGTCCTATTCGAGGGAGCAGTACTTC
once 14 TRBJ2-7 TRBD2 TRBV9 CASSVGLALHEQYF TGTGCCAGCAGCGTCGGACTAGCCCTCCACGAGCAGTACTTC
. 16 TRBJ2-1 TRBD2 TRBV6-2/TRBV6-3 CASSFASGRTYNEQFF TGTGCCAGCAGTTTCGCTAGCGGGAGAACCTACAATGAGCAGTTCTTC
. 16 TRBJ2-1 TRBD2 TRBV24-1 CATSEPGTSGHNEQFF TGTGCCACCAGTGAGCCCGGGACTAGCGGACACAATGAGCAGTTCTTC
. 15 TRBJ2-6 TRBD1 TRBV19 CASTQGAAGANVLTF TGTGCCAGTACACAGGGGGCGGCTGGGGCCAACGTCCTGACTTTC
. 15 TRBJ1-4 . TRBV19 CASSMSGQTQEKLFF TGTGCCAGTAGTATGAGTGGACAGACCCAAGAAAAACTGTTTTTT